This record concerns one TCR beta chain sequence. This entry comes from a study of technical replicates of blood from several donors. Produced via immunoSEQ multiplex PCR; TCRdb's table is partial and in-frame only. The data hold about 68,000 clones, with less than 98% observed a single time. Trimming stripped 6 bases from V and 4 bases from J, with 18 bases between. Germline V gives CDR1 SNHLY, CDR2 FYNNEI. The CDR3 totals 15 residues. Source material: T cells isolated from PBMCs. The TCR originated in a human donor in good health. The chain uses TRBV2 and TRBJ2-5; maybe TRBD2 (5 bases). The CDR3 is CASSPGVPAGETQYF. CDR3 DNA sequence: TGTGCCAGCAGCCCCGGGGTCCCGGCGGGAGAGACCCAGTACTTC. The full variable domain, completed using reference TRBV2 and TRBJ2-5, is EPEVTQTPSHQVTQMGQEVILRCVPISNHLYFYWYRQILGQKVEFLVSFYNNEISEKSEIFDDQFSVERPDGSNFTLKIRSTKLEDSAMYFCASSPGVPAGETQYFGPGTRLLVL.